Detailed here is one T cell receptor beta chain. The antigen is undetermined. The data are from a study of T cell responses to AZD1222 COVID-19 vaccine. Overall study context: Second-dose timings of about 4 or about 12 weeks were pooled. Study results and limitations: Variant regions that are unmutated are reportedly the target of nearly half of spike-specific TCRs. After two AZD1222 doses, spike-specific TCR breadth and depth rose versus day 0. In a largely white British group with more females than males, clonal diversity was possibly underestimated.

The table came from immunoSEQ multiplex PCR; TCRdb's copy has only in-frame clones and leaves some out. The sample has 90,000 to 100,000 clones, approximately 90% seen once. The germline CDR1 and CDR2 sequences are KGHSH and LQKENI. The J segment lost 2 bases and the V segment lost 3 bases, leaving 3 bases of the junction unmatched. CDR3 length: 15 amino acids. The chain couples TRBV18 to TRBJ2-1; 8 nucleotides line up with TRBD1. The clonotype originates from an adult in good health. The sequencing here drew on peripheral blood, taken on day 0 of AZD1222 vaccination. The CDR3 coding sequence is TGTGCCAGCTCACCGTCGACAGGGGCCTACAATGAGCAGTTCTTC. Protein sequence: CASSPSTGAYNEQFF.